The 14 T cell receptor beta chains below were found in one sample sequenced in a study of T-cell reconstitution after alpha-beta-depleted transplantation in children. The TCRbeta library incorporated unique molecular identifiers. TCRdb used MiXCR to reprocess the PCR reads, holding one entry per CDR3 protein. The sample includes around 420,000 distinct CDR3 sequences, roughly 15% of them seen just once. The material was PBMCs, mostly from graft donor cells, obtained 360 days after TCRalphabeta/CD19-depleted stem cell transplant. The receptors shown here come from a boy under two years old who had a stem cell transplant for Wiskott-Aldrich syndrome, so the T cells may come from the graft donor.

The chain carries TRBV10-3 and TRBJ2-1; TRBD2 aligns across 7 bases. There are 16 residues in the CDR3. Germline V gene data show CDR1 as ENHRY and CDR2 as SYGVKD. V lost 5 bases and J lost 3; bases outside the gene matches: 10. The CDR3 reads CAISTLAAELYNEQFF. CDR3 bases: TGTGCCATCAGTACGCTAGCGGCCGAACTCTACAATGAGCAGTTCTTC.

Here the CDR3 reads CATSSSPGHIYEQYF. Written as DNA, the CDR3 is TGTGCCACCAGCTCCTCCCCGGGACACATCTACGAGCAGTACTTC. This chain joins TRBV15 and TRBJ2-7; maybe TRBD1 (6 bases). CDR1 is LNHNV, CDR2 YYDKDF, per germline (reference sequence). This CDR3 is built from 15 residues. Trimming took off 5 bases at V and 3 bases at J, with 17 bases between the two ends.

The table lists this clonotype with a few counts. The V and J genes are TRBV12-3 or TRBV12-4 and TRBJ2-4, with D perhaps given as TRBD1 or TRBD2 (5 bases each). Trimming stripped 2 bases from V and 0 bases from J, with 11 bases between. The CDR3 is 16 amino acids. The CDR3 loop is CASSLPTGLAKNIQYF. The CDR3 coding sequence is TGTGCCAGCAGTTTACCTACAGGACTAGCCAAAAACATTCAGTACTTC.

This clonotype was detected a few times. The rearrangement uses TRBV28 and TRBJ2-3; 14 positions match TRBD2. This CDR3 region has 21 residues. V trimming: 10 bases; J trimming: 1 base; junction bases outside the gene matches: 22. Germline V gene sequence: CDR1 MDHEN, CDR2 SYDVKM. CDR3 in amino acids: CATGVSPGTSGGPTGTDTQYF. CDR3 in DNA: TGTGCCACAGGAGTTTCCCCCGGGACTAGCGGGGGTCCTACCGGCACAGATACGCAGTATTTT. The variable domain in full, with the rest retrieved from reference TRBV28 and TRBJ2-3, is DVKVTQSSRYLVKRTGEKVFLECVQDMDHENMFWYRQDPGLGLRLIYFSYDVKMKEKGDIPEGYSVSREKKERFSLILESASTNQTSMYLCATGVSPGTSGGPTGTDTQYFGPGTRLTVL.

Here the CDR3 reads CATSDKTGGPLNVLTF. The CDR3 DNA sequence: TGTGCCACCAGTGACAAGACAGGGGGCCCGCTCAACGTCCTGACTTTC. The chain links TRBV24-1 to TRBJ2-6; 10 bases are shared with TRBD1. CDR3 size: 16 residues. Germline V gene sequence: CDR1 KGHDR, CDR2 SFDVKD. V was pared by 4 bases and J by 9 bases, with 8 bases of the junction left unmatched.

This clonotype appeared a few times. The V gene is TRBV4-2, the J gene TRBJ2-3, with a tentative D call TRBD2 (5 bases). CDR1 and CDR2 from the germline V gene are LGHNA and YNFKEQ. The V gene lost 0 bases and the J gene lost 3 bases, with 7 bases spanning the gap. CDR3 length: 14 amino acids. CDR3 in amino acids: CASSQDWETDTQYF. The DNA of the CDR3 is TGTGCCAGCAGCCAAGATTGGGAGACAGATACGCAGTATTTT.

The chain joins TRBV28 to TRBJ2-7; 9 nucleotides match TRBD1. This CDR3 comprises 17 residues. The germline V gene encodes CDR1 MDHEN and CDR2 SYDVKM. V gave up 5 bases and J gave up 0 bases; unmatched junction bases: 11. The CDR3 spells CASSPGTGYPSSYEQYF. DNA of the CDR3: TGTGCCAGCAGTCCCGGGACAGGGTACCCTAGCTCCTACGAGCAGTACTTC.

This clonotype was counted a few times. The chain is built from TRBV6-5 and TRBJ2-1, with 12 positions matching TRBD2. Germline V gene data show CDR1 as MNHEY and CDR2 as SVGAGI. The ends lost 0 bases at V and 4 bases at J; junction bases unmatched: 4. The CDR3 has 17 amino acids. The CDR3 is CASSYSLAGGSYNEQFF. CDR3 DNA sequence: TGTGCCAGCAGTTACTCGCTAGCGGGAGGGTCATACAATGAGCAGTTCTTC.

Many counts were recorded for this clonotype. CDR3 sequence reads: CASSFVLAPQETQYF. The DNA for the CDR3 is TGTGCCAGCAGTTTCGTACTAGCGCCTCAAGAGACCCAGTACTTC. This chain connects TRBV12-3 or TRBV12-4 to TRBJ2-5; TRBD2 matches 7 bases. The CDR3 is 15 residues long. J was trimmed by 2 bases and V by 3 bases; bases with no gene match: 6.

DNA of the CDR3: TGCGCCAGCAGCCGGTCACAAGTTTTGGGGACTGAAGCTTTCTTT. This sequence encodes CASSRSQVLGTEAFF. V gene TRBV4-1 combines with J gene TRBJ1-1; D remains unclear. V was pared by 4 bases and J by 5 bases, with 17 bases between. This CDR3 contains 15 residues. The germline V gene has CDR1 MGHRA and CDR2 YSYEKL.

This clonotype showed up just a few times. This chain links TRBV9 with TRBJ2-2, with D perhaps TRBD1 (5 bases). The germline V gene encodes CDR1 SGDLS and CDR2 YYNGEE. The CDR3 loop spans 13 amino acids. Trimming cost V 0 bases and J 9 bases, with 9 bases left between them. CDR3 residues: CASSVAPDRELFF. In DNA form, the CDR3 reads TGTGCCAGCAGCGTAGCACCGGACAGGGAGCTGTTTTTT.

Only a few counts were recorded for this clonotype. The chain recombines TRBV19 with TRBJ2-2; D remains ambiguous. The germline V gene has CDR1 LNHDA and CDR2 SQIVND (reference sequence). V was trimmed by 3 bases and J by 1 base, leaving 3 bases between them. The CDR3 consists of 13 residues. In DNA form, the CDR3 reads TGTGCCAGTAGTATCGGGAACACCGGGGAGCTGTTTTTT. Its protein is CASSIGNTGELFF.

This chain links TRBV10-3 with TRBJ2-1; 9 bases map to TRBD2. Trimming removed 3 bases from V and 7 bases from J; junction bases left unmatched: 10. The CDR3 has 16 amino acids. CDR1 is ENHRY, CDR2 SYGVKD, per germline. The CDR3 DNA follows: TGTGCCATCAGTGAACAAGGCGGGAGGGCTACAAATGAGCAGTTCTTC. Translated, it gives CAISEQGGRATNEQFF.

This chain's CDR3 is CASSSPGTEKLFF. CDR3 nucleotides: TGCGCCAGCAGCTCCCCAGGTACTGAAAAACTGTTTTTT. V and J are TRBV5-1 and TRBJ1-4; D remains ambiguous. V shed 3 bases and J shed 7 bases, with 10 bases lying between them. The CDR3 has 13 amino acids. The V gene's germline CDR1 is SGHRS and CDR2 YFSETQ.